The 16 T cell receptor beta chains listed next were all sequenced from one sample in a study of regulatory T cells in long-lasting Graves disease (dated by TCRdb to the early 2020s). Receptors were amplified or captured by multiplex PCR. The reads were generated on an Illumina HiSeq 4000. TCR beta libraries were built with iRepertoire HTBI primers and Arm-PCR amplification of CDR3 regions. Clones were called with MiXCR by TCRdb after fastp trimmed the public reads at Q25, and only in-frame beta chains were retained. Merged by CDR3 protein, the rows form single entries marked with the most common genes and DNA. For this sample there are about 660,000 distinct CDR3 sequences; about 32% appear just once. Around 40% of the sample is held by the ten biggest clonotypes. Per the publication, the time point label means: persistent/refractory GD, antithyroid drugs over 5 years with positive TRAb. For both TCR sequencing and RNA sequencing, RNA was extracted from PBMCs in TRIzol.

This specimen consisted of peripheral blood mononuclear cells (PBMCs), obtained when the disease was refractory, from a patient treated with antithyroid drugs. Source of these receptors: a female donor with Graves disease.

This chain joins TRBV11-2 and TRBJ1-5; the D gene is possibly TRBD1 (6 bases). The CDR3 runs 14 residues. Germline V gene lookup returns CDR1 SGHAT and CDR2 FQNNGV. Trimming removed 0 bases from V and 7 bases from J, with 10 bases in between. The CDR3 DNA follows: TGTGCCAGCAGCTTAGAACAGGGAGCCCAGCCCCAGCATTTT. This gives the protein CASSLEQGAQPQHF. Full variable domain (missing parts from reference TRBV11-2 and TRBJ1-5): EAGVAQSPRYKIIEKRQSVAFWCNPISGHATLYWYQQILGQGPKLLIQFQNNGVVDDSQLPKDRFSAERLKGVDSTLKIQPAKLEDSAVYLCASSLEQGAQPQHFGDGTRLSIL.

This clonotype was found a few times. This chain connects TRBV5-6 to TRBJ2-7; D is possibly TRBD2 (5 bases). Germline V gene lookup returns CDR1 SGHDT and CDR2 YYEEEE. Trimming stripped 4 bases from V and 0 bases from J, with 20 bases between. The CDR3 contains 17 residues. The CDR3 here is CASSPLAQTSSSYEQYF. The CDR3 DNA reads TGTGCCAGCAGCCCCCTAGCTCAGACGTCGTCCTCCTACGAGCAGTACTTC.

This clonotype was picked up a small number of times. The CDR3 DNA follows: TGTGCCAGCAGCCTGGGACAGGGGGAGGGACAAGAGACCCAGTACTTC. Its protein product is CASSLGQGEGQETQYF. V usage is TRBV7-7 and J usage is TRBJ2-5; 11 positions match TRBD1. The length of the CDR3 is 16 residues. V gave up 5 bases and J gave up 2 bases; unmatched junction bases: 7. CDR1 SSHAT and CDR2 FNYEAQ come from the germline V gene (reference sequence).

This clonotype was detected many times. The chain combines TRBV2 with TRBJ1-5; no firm D call. Trimming left V 1 base short and J 0 bases short, with 4 bases between. CDR1 SNHLY and CDR2 FYNNEI come from the germline V gene. The CDR3 length is 14 residues. CDR3 amino acids: CASSEEYSNQPQHF. In DNA form, the CDR3 reads TGTGCCAGCAGTGAAGAATATAGCAATCAGCCCCAGCATTTT.

About this clonotype: This sequence may be a read error, since a much larger clone differs from it by one base. The chain links TRBV12-3 or TRBV12-4 to TRBJ2-7; 8 positions match TRBD1. The CDR3 covers 17 residues. Trimming took 0 bases from V and 3 from J; bases not matched to a gene: 10. The CDR3 sequence is CASSLAPWTGLHYEQYF. The CDR3 DNA reads as TGTGCCAGCAGTTTAGCCCCCTGGACAGGGTTACACTACGAGCAGTACTTC.

The rearrangement uses TRBV20-1 and TRBJ1-1; D may be TRBD1 (6 bases). The CDR3 is 14 residues long. In germline, CDR1 is DFQATT, CDR2 SNEGSKA (reference sequence). V was shortened by 0 bases and J by 6 bases, with 14 bases between the two germline ends. Written as DNA, the CDR3 is TGCAGTGCTAGAGATCTTAGGGGGAGACCTGAAGCTTTCTTT. This translates into CSARDLRGRPEAFF.

The genes are TRBV7-3 and TRBJ1-1; possible D gene TRBD1, 5 bases. CDR1 SGHTA and CDR2 FQGTGA come from the germline V gene. The CDR3 has 15 amino acids. V was pared by 5 bases and J by 6 bases, with 19 bases between. The chain's CDR3 is CASSVEANLGAEAFF. CDR3 DNA sequence: TGTGCCAGCAGCGTAGAGGCGAACCTGGGGGCTGAAGCTTTCTTT.

In its sample, this clonotype was seen many times. The rearrangement joins TRBV2 to TRBJ1-2; D is perhaps TRBD1 (5 bases). Trimming stripped 3 bases from V and 4 bases from J, with 12 bases between. The germline gives CDR1 SNHLY, CDR2 FYNNEI. This CDR3 contains 14 residues. CDR3 DNA: TGTGCCAGCAGTGAGGCAGGGCGGGGCTATGGCTACACCTTC. Its protein is CASSEAGRGYGYTF.

This clonotype was found many times. V gene TRBV2 combines with J gene TRBJ1-1; possibly TRBD1 for D (6 bases). V was clipped by 6 bases and J by 1 base, with 9 bases between them. The CDR3 loop spans 13 amino acids. In germline, CDR1 is SNHLY, CDR2 FYNNEI. CDR3 nucleotides: TGTGCCAGCAGCGAGGACAGGAACACTGAAGCTTTCTTT. It codes for CASSEDRNTEAFF.

This clonotype appeared a single time. The chain has TRBV4-1 and TRBJ1-1; D not resolved. Germline V CDR1 and CDR2: MGHRA, YSYEKL. The CDR3 loop spans 15 amino acids. The V end lost 4 bases, the J end lost 1 base, and 13 bases lay between the germline ends. CDR3 in amino acids: CASSLTGERNTEAFF. CDR3 coding DNA: TGCGCCAGCAGCCTGACGGGAGAGCGGAACACTGAAGCTTTCTTT.

The CDR3 spells CASSPGGQGFQPQHF. For the CDR3, the DNA is TGTGCCAGTAGCCCAGGGGGACAGGGGTTTCAGCCCCAGCATTTT. This sequence joins TRBV19 and TRBJ1-5; TRBD1 aligns across 10 bases. Trimming removed 6 bases from V and 6 bases from J; junction bases left unmatched: 8. The CDR3 runs to 15 residues. Germline CDR1 is LNHDA and CDR2 is SQIVND (reference sequence).

In regard to this clonotype: Given a much more abundant clone one base away, this may be a read error. The rearrangement joins TRBV12-3 or TRBV12-4 to TRBJ1-5, with 8 bases that match TRBD1. The CDR3 loop spans 13 amino acids. The CDR3 nucleotides are TGTGCCAGCAGTTTGACAGGGGCCCAGCCCCGGCATTTT. Its translation is CASSLTGAQPRHF.

The chain recombines TRBV20-1 with TRBJ2-7, with no clear D. Trimming left V 3 bases short and J 0 bases short, with 15 bases between. The CDR3 runs to 15 residues. From germline, CDR1 is DFQATT and CDR2 SNEGSKA (reference sequence). CDR3 coding DNA: TGCAGTGCTAGGGGGTCGTACAACAGCTCCTACGAGCAGTACTTC. Translation gives CSARGSYNSSYEQYF.

This sequence joins TRBV20-1 and TRBJ2-3; weak D call: TRBD2 (6 bases). Trimming took 0 bases from V and 3 from J, leaving 10 bases between them. Germline assignment: CDR1 DFQATT and CDR2 SNEGSKA (reference sequence). The CDR3 loop spans 14 amino acids. As DNA, the CDR3 is TGCAGTGCTAGAGATATTGGGACTACAGATACGCAGTATTTT. The encoded protein is CSARDIGTTDTQYF.

This clonotype was recorded at least ten times. The chain recombines TRBV5-1 with TRBJ1-1; D gene ambiguous. This CDR3 is 14 amino acids long. Trimming took off 4 bases at V and 1 base at J, with 11 bases between the two ends. CDR1 is SGHRS, CDR2 YFSETQ, per germline. The CDR3 DNA reads TGCGCCAGCAGCGCCGCCACAGCGAACACTGAAGCTTTCTTT. Translating it yields CASSAATANTEAFF. The variable domain in full, with the rest retrieved from reference TRBV5-1 and TRBJ1-1, is KAGVTQTPRYLIKTRGQQVTLSCSPISGHRSVSWYQQTPGQGLQFLFEYFSETQRNKGNFPGRFSGRQFSNSRSEMNVSTLELGDSALYLCASSAATANTEAFFGQGTRLTVV.

In its sample, this clonotype was seen many times. This sequence joins TRBV20-1 and TRBJ1-1; D is ambiguous. The CDR3 loop spans 14 amino acids. Trimming pared 1 base from V and 5 bases from J, leaving 14 bases between. From germline, CDR1 is DFQATT and CDR2 SNEGSKA (reference sequence). The CDR3 sequence: CSARVPGEYTEAFF. DNA for the CDR3: TGCAGTGCTAGAGTGCCAGGAGAATATACTGAAGCTTTCTTT.